This is a list of T cell receptor beta chains from one sample in a study of cytomegalovirus exposure and HLA in healthy donors. Generated by immunoSEQ multiplex PCR, the TCRdb table keeps only in-frame clones and is missing some. In the table there are some 95,000 clones, about 77% of which are singletons. Material: PBMCs. All receptors derive from a woman aged 35 to 49 in good health and CMV-seronegative. Each CDR3 is given with its conserved first and last residue. Each record gives: CDR3 DNA, CDR3 protein, clone size, D gene, J gene, V gene. D genes are given only for firm matches. Expanded clones are given a class, and other clones once, few, many or no size at all.

DNA: TGTGCCAGTAGTATAGAGGACAGCCTGAACACTGAAGCTTTCTTT
CDR3: CASSIEDSLNTEAFF
size: NA
D: NA
J: TRBJ1-1
V: TRBV19

DNA: TGTGCCACCCGTGGAACAGGGGGCTTGGGTGGCTACACCTTC
CDR3: CATRGTGGLGGYTF
size: once
D: TRBD1
J: TRBJ1-2
V: TRBV7-2

DNA: TGTGCCAGCAGTTCTTTTACAGGGTATGGCTACACCTTC
CDR3: CASSSFTGYGYTF
size: NA
D: NA
J: TRBJ1-2
V: TRBV7-2

DNA: TGCGCCAGCAGCCAGGCCGGGACAGGGTCCTACGAGCAGTACTTC
CDR3: CASSQAGTGSYEQYF
size: NA
D: TRBD1
J: TRBJ2-7
V: TRBV4-3

DNA: TGTGCCTGGAGGGGGACAGAATCCTACGAGCAGTACTTC
CDR3: CAWRGTESYEQYF
size: NA
D: TRBD1
J: TRBJ2-7
V: TRBV30

DNA: TGTGCCAGCAGAGTAAGGACAGGGCCCGGGGGCTACACCTTC
CDR3: CASRVRTGPGGYTF
size: NA
D: TRBD1
J: TRBJ1-2
V: TRBV6-5

DNA: TGTGCCAGCAGCTTATGGGGCGGGGTTGTCTCCTACGAGCAGTACTTC
CDR3: CASSLWGGVVSYEQYF
size: NA
D: NA
J: TRBJ2-7
V: TRBV13

DNA: TGTGCCAGTAGTACCCATCCGGGACTCAATAATTCACCCCTCCACTTT
CDR3: CASSTHPGLNNSPLHF
size: NA
D: NA
J: TRBJ1-6
V: TRBV19

DNA: TGTGCCAGCAGCTTAGGCTCGGGGAACAATGAGCAGTTCTTC
CDR3: CASSLGSGNNEQFF
size: NA
D: NA
J: TRBJ2-1
V: TRBV7-2

DNA: TGTGCCAGCAGCCTCCTGGGGGGGGGCAAAAACATTCAGTACTTC
CDR3: CASSLLGGGKNIQYF
size: NA
D: TRBD2
J: TRBJ2-4
V: TRBV7-9

DNA: TGTGCCAGCAGCTTATTAAAATCTAGCACAGATACGCAGTATTTT
CDR3: CASSLLKSSTDTQYF
size: NA
D: NA
J: TRBJ2-3
V: TRBV7-9

DNA: TGCGCCAGCAGTGAACCGGGACAGGGGGCCCAAAAACTGTTTTTT
CDR3: CASSEPGQGAQKLFF
size: NA
D: TRBD1
J: TRBJ1-4
V: TRBV10-2

DNA: TGTGCCAGCAGTGAATCGGGGTATGGCTACACCTTC
CDR3: CASSESGYGYTF
size: NA
D: NA
J: TRBJ1-2
V: TRBV25-1

DNA: TGTGCCATCAGAACCGGGACAGCGAGCACAGATACGCAGTATTTT
CDR3: CAIRTGTASTDTQYF
size: NA
D: TRBD1
J: TRBJ2-3
V: TRBV10-3

DNA: TGTGCCAGCAGCCCCGCACGAGGGACAGCCCAAGAGACCCAGTACTTC
CDR3: CASSPARGTAQETQYF
size: NA
D: TRBD1
J: TRBJ2-5
V: TRBV7-7

DNA: TGTGCCATCAGTGAAGCTCGCAGGGATAATAAGGATGGCTACACCTTC
CDR3: CAISEARRDNKDGYTF
size: few
D: NA
J: TRBJ1-2
V: TRBV10-3

DNA: TGTGCCAGCAGCAACCTGAGAGAGCAGTACTTC
CDR3: CASSNLREQYF
size: NA
D: NA
J: TRBJ2-7
V: TRBV7-6

DNA: TGTGCCAGCAGCTCGGTCCCCGAGTCACCCCTCCACTTT
CDR3: CASSSVPESPLHF
size: few
D: NA
J: TRBJ1-6
V: TRBV7-2

DNA: TGTGCCAGCAGCTTAGGGTCCCAGCGGGGGGGTTTGAATGAGCAGTTCTTC
CDR3: CASSLGSQRGGLNEQFF
size: NA
D: TRBD2
J: TRBJ2-1
V: TRBV7-8

DNA: TGTGCCAGCTCACGGGGACAGGAAATAAACACTGAAGCTTTCTTT
CDR3: CASSRGQEINTEAFF
size: once
D: TRBD1
J: TRBJ1-1
V: TRBV18

DNA: TGCGCCAGCAGCCAAGATGGGGCTAGGTACAATGAGCAGTTCTTC
CDR3: CASSQDGARYNEQFF
size: NA
D: NA
J: TRBJ2-1
V: TRBV4-1

DNA: TGTGCCAGCCGGACCGGGACAGGGGATTCAGAGACCCAGTACTTC
CDR3: CASRTGTGDSETQYF
size: once
D: TRBD1
J: TRBJ2-5
V: TRBV7-6

DNA: TGTGCCAGCAGTTTCTCCAGCGGGGCGGCGGCCTACGAGCAGTACTTC
CDR3: CASSFSSGAAAYEQYF
size: NA
D: TRBD2
J: TRBJ2-7
V: TRBV27

DNA: TGTGCCAGCAGCTTGCACTCTAGCACTGAAGCTTTCTTT
CDR3: CASSLHSSTEAFF
size: NA
D: NA
J: TRBJ1-1
V: TRBV5-4

DNA: TGCAGCGCTCACCTCGGACTGATTAACACTGAAGCTTTCTTT
CDR3: CSAHLGLINTEAFF
size: NA
D: NA
J: TRBJ1-1
V: TRBV29-1

DNA: TGTGCCAGTCGGGGGATCCGCTACACCTTC
CDR3: CASRGIRYTF
size: NA
D: NA
J: TRBJ1-2
V: TRBV19